The 27 T cell receptor beta chains below come from one sample, sequenced in a study of blood T cell repertoires in COVID-19. Clones were sequenced by immunoSEQ multiplex PCR, and TCRdb holds only the in-frame ones, with some missing. The sample consists of roughly 110,000 clones, 86% of them appearing once. Input material: peripheral blood. The receptors stem from a man aged 40-49 years with acute or convalescent COVID-19.

This chain uses TRBV25-1 with TRBJ2-2; perhaps TRBD1 as D (6 bases). The V end was cut by 4 bases, the J end by 4 bases, with 7 bases between. There are 13 residues in the CDR3. Per germline, CDR1 MGHDK and CDR2 SYGVNS. The CDR3 nucleotides are TGTGCCAGCAGTGGAGGGGGCACCGGGGAGCTGTTTTTT. Its protein is CASSGGGTGELFF.

The CDR3 here is CASSLAISGVHLEQYF. CDR3 nucleotides: TGTGCCAGCAGCTTGGCCATTTCGGGAGTTCATCTCGAGCAGTACTTC. The V gene is TRBV5-6, the J gene TRBJ2-7; the D gene is possibly TRBD2 (6 bases). V was clipped by 0 bases and J by 6 bases, with 19 bases between them. This CDR3 has 16 residues. The germline V gene encodes CDR1 SGHDT and CDR2 YYEEEE. Complete variable domain (other parts from reference TRBV5-6 and TRBJ2-7): DAGVTQSPTHLIKTRGQQVTLRCSPKSGHDTVSWYQQALGQGPQFIFQYYEEEERQRGNFPDRFSGHQFPNYSSELNVNALLLGDSALYLCASSLAISGVHLEQYFGPGTRLTVT.

J is TRBJ2-3 and V is TRBV5-1; 10 bases match TRBD2. The CDR3 runs to 13 residues. After removal of 5 bases from V and 4 bases from J, the junction contained 1 base not matched to a gene. Per germline, CDR1 SGHRS and CDR2 YFSETQ. The CDR3 protein is CASSLAGADTQYF. The CDR3 bases are TGCGCCAGCAGTCTAGCGGGGGCAGATACGCAGTATTTT. The complete variable domain, with remaining parts taken from reference TRBV5-1 and TRBJ2-3, reads KAGVTQTPRYLIKTRGQQVTLSCSPISGHRSVSWYQQTPGQGLQFLFEYFSETQRNKGNFPGRFSGRQFSNSRSEMNVSTLELGDSALYLCASSLAGADTQYFGPGTRLTVL.

The chain couples TRBV7-2 to TRBJ1-3; a possible D gene is TRBD1 (5 bases). This CDR3 comprises 16 residues. Germline values: CDR1 SGHTA, CDR2 FQGNSA. V was trimmed by 5 bases and J by 0 bases, leaving 14 bases between them. CDR3 in DNA: TGTGCCAGCAGCCCCCGGCAGGGACTCTCTGGAAACACCATATATTTT. Amino acids: CASSPRQGLSGNTIYF.

The chain combines TRBV19 with TRBJ2-6, with TRBD1 matching 10 bases. The trim removed 5 bases at V and 5 bases at J, leaving 9 bases unmatched. The CDR3 covers 17 residues. The V gene's germline CDR1 is LNHDA and CDR2 SQIVND (reference sequence). CDR3 coding DNA: TGTGCCAGTAGTCTCGGGACAGGGGCCGGTAGGGCCAACGTCCTGACTTTC. Translating gives CASSLGTGAGRANVLTF.

V gene TRBV19 combines with J gene TRBJ2-2; maybe TRBD2 (5 bases). CDR3 length: 14 residues. The V gene lost 5 bases and the J gene lost 5 bases, with 12 bases spanning the gap. Germline CDR1 LNHDA, CDR2 SQIVND (reference sequence). The CDR3 loop is CASSASSGTGELFF. In nucleotides, the CDR3 is TGTGCCAGTAGTGCAAGTTCGGGAACCGGGGAGCTGTTTTTT.

Regarding this clone: The sample holds other DNA sequences that translate to the same CDR3. CDR3 sequence: CASSPRDREDEKLFF. The CDR3 DNA reads as TGTGCCAGCTCACCACGGGACAGGGAGGATGAAAAACTGTTTTTT. The rearrangement links TRBV18 to TRBJ1-4, with TRBD1 matching 9 bases. The CDR3 runs 15 residues. Looked up from germline, CDR1 is KGHSH and CDR2 is LQKENI. J was trimmed by 6 bases and V by 1 base; bases with no gene match: 3.

This clone was recorded only once. Other DNA sequences within the sample encode an identical CDR3. This chain links TRBV30 with TRBJ1-2; D remains unclear. The CDR3 is 11 amino acids. CDR1 is GTSNPN and CDR2 is SVGIG in the germline V gene (reference sequence). Trimming removed 0 bases at V and 8 bases at J, with 7 bases between. The CDR3, as DNA: TGTGCCTGGAGTGTAGGAGGGGGCTACACCTTC. This translates into CAWSVGGGYTF. Full variable domain (missing parts from reference TRBV30 and TRBJ1-2): SQTIHQWPATLVQPVGSPLSLECTVEGTSNPNLYWYRQAAGRGLQLLFYSVGIGQISSEVPQNLSASRPQDRQFILSSKKLLLSDSGFYLCAWSVGGGYTFGSGTRLTVV.

The rearrangement joins TRBV14 to TRBJ2-7, with D possibly being TRBD2 (6 bases). The CDR3 sequence is 14 residues long. CDR1 SGHDN and CDR2 FVKESK come from the germline V gene. The ends were cut back, 4 bases at V and 0 bases at J, with 10 bases in the middle. The CDR3 DNA is TGTGCCAGCAGCCCCCTAGCGAACTCCTACGAGCAGTACTTC. This encodes CASSPLANSYEQYF.

This clone was observed once. The chain uses TRBV2 and TRBJ2-5; D is possibly TRBD2 (5 bases). The CDR3 is made up of 14 amino acids. Looked up from germline, CDR1 is SNHLY and CDR2 is FYNNEI. V was clipped by 7 bases and J by 5 bases, with 17 bases between them. CDR3 in DNA: TGTGCCAGCAAGGTGCGGGTTTATCCGGAGACCCAGTACTTC. This translates into CASKVRVYPETQYF.

V usage is TRBV4-3 and J usage is TRBJ1-2, with TRBD1 as a possible D gene (5 bases). V was shortened by 0 bases and J by 0 bases, with 11 bases between the two germline ends. CDR1 LGHNA and CDR2 YSLEER come from the germline V gene. This CDR3 has 16 amino acids. The CDR3 reads CASSQDIGGANYGYTF. The CDR3, as DNA: TGCGCCAGCAGCCAAGATATCGGGGGGGCTAACTATGGCTACACCTTC.

The chain is built from TRBV19 and TRBJ1-3; 7 bases fit TRBD1. The ends lost 4 bases at V and 4 bases at J; junction bases unmatched: 10. The CDR3 has 16 amino acids. Germline CDR1 reads LNHDA; CDR2 reads SQIVND (reference sequence). CDR3 sequence: CASSTFSDRVGNTIYF. For the CDR3, the DNA is TGTGCCAGTAGTACCTTCTCCGACAGGGTCGGAAACACCATATATTTT. Looking up the rest from reference TRBV19 and TRBJ1-3 gives the full variable domain: DGGITQSPKYLFRKEGQNVTLSCEQNLNHDAMYWYRQDPGQGLRLIYYSQIVNDFQKGDIAEGYSVSREKKESFPLTVTSAQKNPTAFYLCASSTFSDRVGNTIYFGEGSWLTVV.

The CDR3 is CASSLVGSGSGHTQYF. DNA of the CDR3: TGTGCCAGCAGCTTAGTTGGTAGCGGGAGTGGTCATACGCAGTATTTT. The gene calls are TRBV11-3 and TRBJ2-3; 9 bases are a match to TRBD2. Germline V CDR1 and CDR2: SGHNT, YENEEA. Losses at the gene ends were 1 base for V and 7 bases for J; bases not matched to a gene: 9. CDR3 size: 16 residues.

This rearrangement joins TRBV30 to TRBJ1-3, with 7 bases matching TRBD1. The CDR3 is 14 residues long. The V gene end was trimmed by 2 bases and the J gene end by 1 base; junction bases not matched to a gene: 2. Germline CDR1 is GTSNPN and CDR2 is SVGIG (reference sequence). The CDR3 reads CAWSLTGSGNTIYF. The DNA of the CDR3 is TGTGCCTGGAGTCTGACAGGGTCTGGAAACACCATATATTTT.

The chain has TRBV14 and TRBJ2-3; TRBD2 agrees at 7 bases. The junction had 6 bases not matched to a gene; V was cut back by 0 bases and J by 3 bases. The CDR3 is made up of 16 amino acids. Germline V gene lookup returns CDR1 SGHDN and CDR2 FVKESK. The CDR3 coding sequence is TGTGCCAGCAGCCAAGAGGGGGGGAGTGGTACAGATACGCAGTATTTT. As protein: CASSQEGGSGTDTQYF. The variable domain in full, completed from reference TRBV14 and TRBJ2-3, reads EAGVTQFPSHSVIEKGQTVTLRCDPISGHDNLYWYRRVMGKEIKFLLHFVKESKQDESGMPNNRFLAERTGGTYSTLKVQPAELEDSGVYFCASSQEGGSGTDTQYFGPGTRLTVL.

The chain combines TRBV7-2 with TRBJ1-5; 7 bases map to TRBD1. Germline trimming cut 5 bases from V and 2 bases from J; bases unmatched to any gene: 6. CDR3 length equals 15 residues. Germline CDR1 is SGHTA and CDR2 is FQGNSA. CDR3 loop: CASSDRAGGNQPQHF. DNA of the CDR3: TGTGCCAGCAGCGACAGGGCCGGGGGCAATCAGCCCCAGCATTTT.

This clone showed up just once. This rearrangement joins TRBV27 to TRBJ2-7; TRBD2 agrees at 9 bases. The ends lost 5 bases at V and 4 bases at J; junction bases unmatched: 12. The CDR3 is 16 residues long. Germline CDR1 MNHEY, CDR2 SMNVEV (reference sequence). DNA for the CDR3: TGTGCCAGCAGTCCTACCATTAGCGGGGGTGTATACGAGCAGTACTTC. This encodes CASSPTISGGVYEQYF.

J is TRBJ2-3 and V is TRBV11-2; 7 bases fit TRBD1. CDR1 is SGHAT, CDR2 FQNNGV, per germline. V gave up 3 bases and J gave up 5 bases; unmatched junction bases: 14. The CDR3 totals 17 residues. The CDR3 DNA is TGTGCCAGCAGCTTTCACACTACAGGGGTGGGTCGAGATACGCAGTATTTT. It yields the protein CASSFHTTGVGRDTQYF.

V gene TRBV25-1 combines with J gene TRBJ2-1; 12 bases fit TRBD1. V shed 0 bases and J 8 bases; nucleotides not matched to a gene: 5. The CDR3 totals 16 residues. Germline CDR1 MGHDK, CDR2 SYGVNS. CDR3 sequence reads: CASSEYGDRGRDEQFF. The CDR3, as DNA: TGTGCCAGCAGTGAATATGGGGACAGGGGGCGCGATGAGCAGTTCTTC. The whole variable domain, remainder taken from reference TRBV25-1 and TRBJ2-1, is EADIYQTPRYLVIGTGKKITLECSQTMGHDKMYWYQQDPGMELHLIHYSYGVNSTEKGDLSSESTVSRIRTEHFPLTLESARPSHTSQYLCASSEYGDRGRDEQFFGPGTRLTVL.

The chain joins TRBV18 to TRBJ1-2; 9 bases line up with TRBD1. The CDR3 spans 13 residues. CDR1 and CDR2 from the germline V gene are KGHSH and LQKENI. The J segment lost 8 bases and the V segment lost 2 bases, leaving 3 bases of the junction unmatched. CDR3 coding DNA: TGTGCCAGCTCACCATTGGGACAGGGCGGCTACACCTTC. It specifies CASSPLGQGGYTF.

The chain recombines TRBV30 with TRBJ2-4; TRBD1 is a possible D gene (5 bases). The CDR3 runs to 14 residues. The germline gives CDR1 GTSNPN, CDR2 SVGIG (reference sequence). The V gene lost 2 bases and the J gene lost 1 base, with 9 bases spanning the gap. The CDR3 sequence: CAWSQGSAKNIQYF. The CDR3 DNA sequence: TGTGCCTGGAGTCAGGGCTCGGCCAAAAACATTCAGTACTTC.

The chain links TRBV30 to TRBJ2-1; 12 bases match TRBD1. Germline lookup yields CDR1 GTSNPN and CDR2 SVGIG (reference sequence). V was pared by 8 bases and J by 7 bases, with 6 bases of the junction left unmatched. The CDR3 has 13 residues. Here the CDR3 DNA reads TGTGCCGGACGGGACAGGGGGCGTAATGAGCAGTTCTTC. Translation gives CAGRDRGRNEQFF. The complete variable domain, with remaining parts taken from reference TRBV30 and TRBJ2-1, reads SQTIHQWPATLVQPVGSPLSLECTVEGTSNPNLYWYRQAAGRGLQLLFYSVGIGQISSEVPQNLSASRPQDRQFILSSKKLLLSDSGFYLCAGRDRGRNEQFFGPGTRLTVL.

The J gene is TRBJ2-6, the V gene TRBV7-2; 10 bases agree with TRBD2. This CDR3 is built from 18 residues. Germline V lookup: CDR1 SGHTA, CDR2 FQGNSA. The junction had 7 bases not matched to a gene; V was cut back by 5 bases and J by 0 bases. The CDR3 sequence: CASSPSSGGSSGANVLTF. The CDR3 DNA follows: TGTGCCAGCAGCCCATCTAGCGGGGGCAGCTCTGGGGCCAACGTCCTGACTTTC.

This chain joins TRBV6-5 and TRBJ2-2; 7 bases line up with TRBD1. The CDR3 runs 13 residues. Germline V gene lookup returns CDR1 MNHEY and CDR2 SVGAGI. The J segment lost 6 bases and the V segment lost 6 bases, leaving 4 bases of the junction unmatched. In DNA, the CDR3 is TGTGCCAGCAGGCTGGACAGGCCCGGGGAGCTGTTTTTT. Translating gives CASRLDRPGELFF.

The genes are TRBV4-1 and TRBJ1-1; a weak D match, TRBD1 (5 bases). Germline V gives CDR1 MGHRA, CDR2 YSYEKL. The length of the CDR3 is 15 residues. V lost 5 bases to trimming and J lost 2 bases, with 15 bases between them. The CDR3 sequence: CASSTGGVSNTEAFF. The CDR3 DNA reads TGCGCCAGCAGCACCGGGGGGGTAAGCAACACTGAAGCTTTCTTT.

This chain links TRBV10-3 with TRBJ1-4, with a possible D match to TRBD1 (5 bases). Germline-derived CDR1 and CDR2 are ENHRY and SYGVKD. V dropped 6 bases and J dropped 8 bases, with 19 bases sitting between them. This CDR3 comprises 15 residues. CDR3 sequence reads: CAISERPGQDEKLFF. The DNA for the CDR3 is TGTGCCATCAGCGAGAGGCCAGGGCAGGACGAAAAACTGTTTTTT.

The V gene is TRBV19, the J gene TRBJ2-1; TRBD2 agrees at 8 bases. Germline V gene data show CDR1 as LNHDA and CDR2 as SQIVND (reference sequence). J gave up 1 base and V 5 bases, and 10 bases lay outside the gene matches. The CDR3 length is 17 residues. The CDR3 loop reads CASSAIAGKGSYNEQFF. The CDR3 region has the DNA TGTGCCAGTAGTGCGATAGCGGGAAAGGGATCCTACAATGAGCAGTTCTTC.